These 26 T cell receptor beta chains share one sample of origin, sequenced in a study of identical twins. One entry per CDR3 protein, called by TCRdb with MiXCR from the 5' RACE reads. The repertoire holds approximately 630,000 distinct CDR3 sequences, with about 7.6% as singletons. This sample was shared with a second study, whose subject was yellow fever vaccine responses in identical twins.

The specimen sequenced was PBMCs. All receptors come from a woman younger than 30 in good health.

V usage is TRBV25-1 and J usage is TRBJ2-3; 7 nucleotides match TRBD2. V gave up 6 bases and J gave up 6 bases; unmatched junction bases: 9. This CDR3 spans 14 amino acids. Germline CDR1 MGHDK, CDR2 SYGVNS. CDR3 coding DNA: TGTGCCAGCAGGGACGGACTAGATTTGGATACGCAGTATTTT. The encoded protein is CASRDGLDLDTQYF.

The chain employs TRBV29-1 and TRBJ2-1; 10 bases line up with TRBD2. The CDR3 is 14 amino acids. The germline gives CDR1 SQVTM, CDR2 ANQGSEA. The V segment lost 2 bases and the J segment 8 bases; nucleotides outside the gene matches: 6. The CDR3 DNA reads TGCAGCGTTGAACTAATAGCGGGGGGCTATGAGCAGTTCTTC. Residues: CSVELIAGGYEQFF.

This clonotype was seen a few times. The chain has TRBV6-1 and TRBJ2-7, with unresolved D. The germline gives CDR1 MNHNS, CDR2 SASEGT. There are 10 residues in the CDR3. Trimming shortened V by 8 bases and J by 6 bases, and 8 bases separated the two germline ends. The CDR3 reads CASGRREQYV. CDR3 sequence (DNA): TGTGCCAGCGGGCGGCGCGAGCAGTACGTC.

This clonotype was counted only a few times. V and J are TRBV18 and TRBJ1-6; the match to TRBD1 covers 8 bases. Germline CDR1 KGHSH, CDR2 LQKENI. Trimming cost V 5 bases and J 6 bases; bases outside gene matches: 6. CDR3 length: 15 amino acids. CDR3: CASSTSDRVNSPLHF. In nucleotides, the CDR3 is TGTGCCAGCTCAACCTCGGACAGGGTTAATTCACCCCTCCACTTT.

This clonotype was counted at least ten times. This chain links TRBV6-1 with TRBJ2-1; D is unclear. The germline CDR1 and CDR2 sequences are MNHNS and SASEGT. CDR3 length: 13 amino acids. V lost 6 bases and J 4 bases, leaving 10 bases between the germline ends. In DNA, the CDR3 is TGTGCCAGCAGCCTGACATTATACAATGAGCAGTTCTTC. Protein product: CASSLTLYNEQFF.

This clonotype was seen repeatedly, ten times or more. The chain joins TRBV10-3 to TRBJ2-1, with 13 bases identical to TRBD2. CDR3 length: 15 residues. V shed 5 bases, J shed 7 bases, and the junction held 5 bases outside the gene matches. CDR1 and CDR2 (germline): ENHRY, SYGVKD. The CDR3 sequence: CAISRGTSGINEQFF. The CDR3 DNA follows: TGTGCCATCAGTCGGGGGACTAGCGGGATAAATGAGCAGTTCTTC.

The V and J genes are TRBV20-1 and TRBJ2-5, with a tentative D call TRBD2 (7 bases). Between the trimmed V and J ends, which lost 3 bases and 5 bases, there was a span of 13 bases. The CDR3 sequence is 13 residues long. Germline CDR1 DFQATT, CDR2 SNEGSKA (reference sequence). In DNA form, the CDR3 reads TGCAGTGCTAGTAGGGGGGGTGGGGAGACCCAGTACTTC. This translates into CSASRGGGETQYF.

This clonotype has a handful of counts. This chain joins TRBV28 and TRBJ1-5, with D tentatively TRBD1 (5 bases). CDR3 length: 15 amino acids. CDR1 is MDHEN and CDR2 is SYDVKM in the germline V gene. Trimming took off 3 bases at V and 5 bases at J, with 14 bases between the two ends. CDR3 sequence: CASSLDTRRDQPQHF. Written as DNA, the CDR3 is TGTGCCAGCAGTTTGGACACCCGGAGGGATCAGCCCCAGCATTTT.

This clonotype was recorded many times. The genes are TRBV5-1 and TRBJ1-1; no clear D gene. The CDR3 is made up of 14 amino acids. V lost 4 bases and J 1 base, leaving 11 bases between the germline ends. The germline CDR1 and CDR2 sequences are SGHRS and YFSETQ. Written as DNA, the CDR3 is TGCGCCAGCAGCCCCACTGTCCCGAACACTGAAGCTTTCTTT. This codes for CASSPTVPNTEAFF.

There are a few counts of this clonotype. The chain joins TRBV15 to TRBJ1-1; D remains ambiguous. The V gene's germline CDR1 is LNHNV and CDR2 YYDKDF (reference sequence). CDR3 length equals 13 residues. The V end lost 3 bases, the J end lost 4 bases, and 9 bases lay between the germline ends. CDR3 protein: CATSSLSSTEAFF. As DNA, the CDR3 is TGTGCCACCAGCAGCTTAAGTAGCACTGAAGCTTTCTTT.

In this sample, this clonotype turned up many times. The genes are TRBV28 and TRBJ1-5; D not resolved. The germline V gene encodes CDR1 MDHEN and CDR2 SYDVKM. The CDR3 consists of 16 residues. The V end lost 3 bases, the J end lost 4 bases, and 16 bases lay between the germline ends. The CDR3 loop reads CASSLFGRAANQPQHF. The DNA of the CDR3 is TGTGCCAGCAGTTTGTTTGGTAGGGCCGCAAATCAGCCCCAGCATTTT.

Many counts were recorded for this clonotype. The chain carries TRBV7-9 and TRBJ2-4; 7 bases are a match to TRBD1. This CDR3 is built from 13 residues. With 3 bases clipped from V and 5 bases from J, the junction kept 1 base outside the gene matches. Germline V CDR1 and CDR2: SEHNR, FQNEAQ (reference sequence). DNA for the CDR3: TGTGCCAGCAGCTTGGGGACAGAAAACATTCAGTACTTC. It specifies CASSLGTENIQYF.

This clonotype was picked up many times. The V call is TRBV12-3 or TRBV12-4, the J call TRBJ2-1; 8 bases match TRBD2. This CDR3 is built from 14 residues. Trimming removed 7 bases from V and 5 bases from J; junction bases left unmatched: 7. The CDR3 coding sequence is TGTGCCAGCACCCACCGGGGGGGAAACAATGAGCAGTTCTTC. This codes for CASTHRGGNNEQFF.

J is TRBJ1-4 and V is TRBV7-9; no clear D. Germline-derived CDR1 and CDR2 are SEHNR and FQNEAQ (reference sequence). Trimming pared 4 bases from V and 8 bases from J, leaving 23 bases between. This CDR3 has 17 residues. The CDR3 nucleotides are TGTGCCAGCAGCTCGTATACGGGTTTCGTCTACTCCGAAAAACTGTTTTTT. Translation gives CASSSYTGFVYSEKLFF.

There are a few counts of this clonotype. V and J are TRBV20-1 and TRBJ1-1, with 8 positions matching TRBD1. Losses at the gene ends were 5 bases for V and 5 bases for J; bases not matched to a gene: 10. The germline V gene encodes CDR1 DFQATT and CDR2 SNEGSKA (reference sequence). The CDR3 sequence is 14 residues long. The CDR3 nucleotides are TGCAGTGCTTTCGGACAGGGACTTGTGACTGAAGCTTTCTTT. This codes for CSAFGQGLVTEAFF.

This rearrangement joins TRBV7-2 to TRBJ2-5; a weak D match, TRBD2 (6 bases). Looked up from germline, CDR1 is SGHTA and CDR2 is FQGNSA. V was pared by 5 bases and J by 5 bases, with 15 bases between. The CDR3 sequence is 14 residues long. The CDR3 bases are TGTGCCAGCAGCCCCGGGAGACGCGGGGAGACCCAGTACTTC. Amino acids: CASSPGRRGETQYF.

This clonotype appeared many times. The chain joins TRBV12-3 or TRBV12-4 to TRBJ2-3; possible D gene TRBD1, 5 bases. This CDR3 region has 15 residues. With 5 bases removed from V and 3 bases from J, the gap between germline ends came to 15 bases. The CDR3 nucleotides read TGTGCCAGCAGTCCCGCGGAAGGGGCGACAGATACGCAGTATTTT. Translated: CASSPAEGATDTQYF.

The table lists this clonotype with a few counts. The V and J genes are TRBV3-1 and TRBJ2-7; D unclear. V was pared by 1 base and J by 4 bases, with 8 bases between. This CDR3 is built from 13 residues. Germline loops: CDR1 LGHDT, CDR2 YNNKEL (reference sequence). This chain's CDR3 is CASSQVRPYEQYF. The CDR3 DNA sequence: TGTGCCAGCAGCCAAGTCAGACCTTACGAGCAGTACTTC.

Only a few counts were recorded for this clonotype. V and J are TRBV29-1 and TRBJ2-3, with TRBD1 identical over 8 bases. CDR3 size: 15 residues. V lost 1 base, J lost 1 base, and 4 bases stayed unmatched. The germline V gene encodes CDR1 SQVTM and CDR2 ANQGSEA. CDR3 DNA: TGCAGCGTTGAAGCTTTGGGACAGGGCACAGATACGCAGTATTTT. Translated: CSVEALGQGTDTQYF.

This clonotype has ten or more counts. This chain links TRBV28 with TRBJ2-7, with 10 bases identical to TRBD2. Per germline, CDR1 MDHEN and CDR2 SYDVKM. V shed 7 bases, J shed 4 bases, and the junction held 7 bases outside the gene matches. There are 14 residues in the CDR3. CDR3 amino acids: CASTRGLAIYEQYF. CDR3 coding DNA: TGTGCCAGCACCCGGGGACTAGCGATATACGAGCAGTACTTC.

Only a few counts were recorded for this clonotype. This chain links TRBV7-6 with TRBJ1-1; D gene unclear. CDR3 length: 15 residues. CDR1 and CDR2 (germline): SGHVS, FNYEAQ. V lost 5 bases and J lost 3, with 16 bases in between. The CDR3 sequence: CASSPRLDGDTEAFF. CDR3 DNA sequence: TGTGCCAGCAGCCCCCGACTGGACGGTGACACTGAAGCTTTCTTT.

The chain is built from TRBV6-2 or TRBV6-3 and TRBJ2-2, with no clear D. The CDR3 spans 17 residues. Between the trimmed V and J ends, which lost 0 bases and 5 bases, there was a span of 16 bases. CDR1 is MNHEY and CDR2 is SVGEGT in the germline V gene. CDR3 sequence reads: CASSYSFRSLRTGELFF. The CDR3 DNA sequence: TGTGCCAGCAGTTACTCTTTCCGTTCGCTTCGGACCGGGGAGCTGTTTTTT.

In this sample, this clonotype turned up many times. V gene TRBV20-1 combines with J gene TRBJ2-7; TRBD2 matches 14 bases. The V gene's germline CDR1 is DFQATT and CDR2 SNEGSKA (reference sequence). This CDR3 is built from 13 residues. V lost 5 bases to trimming and J lost 3 bases; unmatched junction nucleotides: 0. CDR3 residues: CSAGLAGGYEQYF. The CDR3 coding sequence is TGCAGTGCTGGACTAGCGGGAGGCTACGAGCAGTACTTC.

This chain joins TRBV7-2 and TRBJ2-2; TRBD1 might be the D (5 bases). There are 15 residues in the CDR3. V shed 7 bases and J shed 6 bases, with 18 bases lying between them. Germline loops: CDR1 SGHTA, CDR2 FQGNSA. CDR3 DNA: TGTGCCAGCACACCAGGGTCCACTGATGCCGGGGAGCTGTTTTTT. Its protein is CASTPGSTDAGELFF.

This clonotype was detected only a few times. The chain employs TRBV10-3 and TRBJ2-6; TRBD1 aligns across 8 bases. V shed 3 bases and J 0 bases; nucleotides not matched to a gene: 10. Germline CDR1 ENHRY, CDR2 SYGVKD. This CDR3 contains 19 residues. CDR3 sequence reads: CAISERSDRALSGANVLTF. For the CDR3, the DNA is TGTGCCATCAGTGAACGGTCGGACAGGGCACTCTCTGGGGCCAACGTCCTGACTTTC.

J is TRBJ2-3 and V is TRBV6-8, with D maybe TRBD2 (6 bases). The CDR3 is made up of 16 amino acids. V lost 5 bases to trimming and J lost 6 bases, with 21 bases between them. Germline V lookup: CDR1 MNHGY, CDR2 SAAAGT. CDR3 bases: TGTGCCAGCAGTGGTACGCGGGGCCTATGTAGGGATACGCAGTATTTT. Translation gives CASSGTRGLCRDTQYF.